This TCR beta chain was captured by sequencing in a study of tumor-infiltrating lymphocytes in primary liver carcinoma. Study results and caveats: Against blood, tumors held a significantly higher top-250-clone fraction (p = 0.039).

Co-extraction yielded RNA and DNA from around 18-30 mg of unsorted bulk tissue. V was pared by 6 bases and J by 4 bases, with 19 bases between. The CDR3 is made up of 15 amino acids. A remark on this clonotype: Its antigen remains unknown.

TCR beta cDNA was prepared out of approximately 470 ng total RNA by means of a constant-region primer. Libraries for TCR beta were built through three nested multiplex PCR rounds, which together made up a slightly modified ARM-PCR procedure. A C-beta reverse primer was combined with TRBV1-TRBV30 forward primers in the first two PCR rounds, and each round had 10 cycles. TCRdb processed the multiplex PCR reads anew with MiXCR; each CDR3 protein has one entry. The top ten clones hold around 12% of a sample with about 100,000 distinct CDR3 sequences, around 66% of them seen once. The sample taken for sequencing was liver tumor tissue from sampling region 2. Subset given: tumor region T2, inferior pole. The source is a woman aged 60-75 years with primary liver carcinoma and hepatitis B virus infection. This chain connects TRBV12-3 or TRBV12-4 to TRBJ2-7, with D tentatively TRBD1 or TRBD2 (6 bases each). The CDR3 spells CASRPRGGNSYEQYF. CDR3 nucleotide sequence: TGTGCCAGCAGGCCCAGGGGCGGGAACTCATACGAGCAGTACTTC.